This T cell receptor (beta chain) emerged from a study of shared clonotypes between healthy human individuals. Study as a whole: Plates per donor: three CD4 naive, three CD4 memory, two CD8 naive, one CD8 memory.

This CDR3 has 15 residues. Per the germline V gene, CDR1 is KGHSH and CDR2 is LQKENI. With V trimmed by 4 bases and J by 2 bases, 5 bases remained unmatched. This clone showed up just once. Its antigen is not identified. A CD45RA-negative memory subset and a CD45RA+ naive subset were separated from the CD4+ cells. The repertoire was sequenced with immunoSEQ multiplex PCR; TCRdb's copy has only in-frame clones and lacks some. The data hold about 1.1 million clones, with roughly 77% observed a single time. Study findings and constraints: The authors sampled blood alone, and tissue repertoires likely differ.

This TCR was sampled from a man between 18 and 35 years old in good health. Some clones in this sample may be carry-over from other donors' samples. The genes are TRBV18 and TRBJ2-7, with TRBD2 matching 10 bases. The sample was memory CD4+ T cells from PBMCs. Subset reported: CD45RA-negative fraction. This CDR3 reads CASSLTSGETYEQYF. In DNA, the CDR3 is TGTGCCAGCTCACTTACTAGCGGGGAAACCTACGAGCAGTACTTC.